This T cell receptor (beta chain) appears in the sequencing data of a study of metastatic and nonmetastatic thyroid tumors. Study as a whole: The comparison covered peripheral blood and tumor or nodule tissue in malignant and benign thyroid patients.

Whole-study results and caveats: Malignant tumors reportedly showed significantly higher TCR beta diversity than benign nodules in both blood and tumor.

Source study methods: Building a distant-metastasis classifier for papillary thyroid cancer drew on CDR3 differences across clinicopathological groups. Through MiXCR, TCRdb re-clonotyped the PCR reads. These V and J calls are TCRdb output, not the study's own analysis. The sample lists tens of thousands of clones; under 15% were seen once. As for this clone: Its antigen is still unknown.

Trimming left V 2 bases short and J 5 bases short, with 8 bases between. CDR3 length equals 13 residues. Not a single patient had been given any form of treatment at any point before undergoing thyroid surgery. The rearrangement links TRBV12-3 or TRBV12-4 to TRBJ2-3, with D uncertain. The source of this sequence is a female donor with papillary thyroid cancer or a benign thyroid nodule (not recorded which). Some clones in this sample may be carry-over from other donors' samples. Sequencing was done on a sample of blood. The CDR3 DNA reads TGTGCCAGCAGTTTATTTTTGCGAGATACGCAGTATTTT. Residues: CASSLFLRDTQYF.